Shown below are 29 T cell receptor beta chains from a single sample sequenced in a study of shared clonotypes between healthy human individuals. Profiled with immunoSEQ multiplex PCR; TCRdb holds only in-frame clones, not every one. The sample yields about 1 million clones, around 76% seen once. The sample comprised memory CD4+ T cells sorted from blood. Subset given: CD45RA-negative fraction. The source of these receptors is a man aged 18 to 30 in good health.

CDR3 in DNA: TGCGCCAGCAGCCAAGAAAGGGGGCGGGGTGAAAAACTGTTTTTT. Translated, it gives CASSQERGRGEKLFF. The chain recombines TRBV4-3 with TRBJ1-4, with 7 bases matching TRBD1. The V segment lost 0 bases and the J segment 7 bases; nucleotides outside the gene matches: 5. The germline V gene has CDR1 LGHNA and CDR2 YSLEER. This CDR3 spans 15 amino acids.

CDR3 loop: CASPALPLLYTGELFF. CDR3 nucleotides: TGTGCTAGCCCAGCACTCCCGCTCCTCTACACCGGGGAGCTGTTTTTT. The gene calls are TRBV7-7 and TRBJ2-2; no clear D. CDR1 and CDR2 from the germline V gene are SSHAT and FNYEAQ (reference sequence). The CDR3 consists of 16 residues.

This clone showed up just a few times. The same CDR3 also results from other DNA sequences found in this sample. This chain uses TRBV30 with TRBJ1-2, with TRBD1 matching 8 bases. V dropped 2 bases and J dropped 5; count of bases not matched to a gene: 4. Germline V CDR1 and CDR2: GTSNPN, SVGIG (reference sequence). The CDR3 is 13 residues long. Here the CDR3 DNA reads TGTGCCTGGAGTTTAGGACAGGGATATGGCTACACCTTC. This translates into CAWSLGQGYGYTF.

V is TRBV7-9 and J is TRBJ2-5; D possibly corresponds to TRBD2 (7 bases). Germline CDR1 reads SEHNR; CDR2 reads FQNEAQ (reference sequence). With 0 bases removed from V and 5 bases from J, the gap between germline ends came to 19 bases. There are 17 residues in the CDR3. Here the CDR3 reads CASSLASGDIRGETQYF. DNA of the CDR3: TGTGCCAGCAGCTTAGCAAGCGGGGACATTCGGGGGGAGACCCAGTACTTC.

The chain carries TRBV12-5 and TRBJ1-5; D gene uncertain. Germline V CDR1 and CDR2: LGHNT, FRNRAP. This CDR3 is 15 amino acids long. Trimming took 7 bases from V and 4 from J, leaving 17 bases between them. Here the CDR3 reads CASALEAGSNQPQHF. CDR3 sequence (DNA): TGTGCTAGTGCCCTAGAGGCAGGCTCAAATCAGCCCCAGCATTTT. Complete variable domain (other parts from reference TRBV12-5 and TRBJ1-5): DARVTQTPRHKVTEMGQEVTMRCQPILGHNTVFWYRQTMMQGLELLAYFRNRAPLDDSGMPKDRFSAEMPDATLATLKIQPSEPRDSAVYFCASALEAGSNQPQHFGDGTRLSIL.

Worth noting for this clone: Germline is not matched at one junction end, which may reflect a read error. The chain employs TRBV7-9 and TRBJ2-7, with D tentatively TRBD1 (6 bases). Germline lookup yields CDR1 SEHNR and CDR2 FQNEAQ (reference sequence). This CDR3 is built from 12 residues. The CDR3 DNA reads as TGTGCCAGCAGCTTAGAGCAGCCAGGGGCGGGCTTC. This codes for CASSLEQPGAGF.

As for this clone: The identical CDR3 is also encoded by other nucleotide sequences in the sample. The chain has TRBV30 and TRBJ2-3; a weak D match, TRBD1 (7 bases). This CDR3 contains 14 residues. The V and J ends lost 4 bases and 3 bases respectively, with 14 bases between them. The germline CDR1 and CDR2 sequences are GTSNPN and SVGIG (reference sequence). CDR3 coding DNA: TGTGCCTGGAAACGGACAGGAGGGACAGATACGCAGTATTTT. Residues: CAWKRTGGTDTQYF.

This clone was observed a handful of times. CDR3 protein: CASSSGVKETQYF. In nucleotides, the CDR3 is TGTGCCAGCAGCTCCGGGGTTAAAGAGACCCAGTACTTC. The chain is built from TRBV9 and TRBJ2-5; tentatively, D is TRBD2 (5 bases). The CDR3 covers 13 residues. Germline loops: CDR1 SGDLS, CDR2 YYNGEE. The V gene lost 4 bases and the J gene lost 3 bases, with 10 bases spanning the gap.

The chain uses TRBV7-2 and TRBJ2-5; D ambiguous. The CDR3 sequence is 13 residues long. The V gene's germline CDR1 is SGHTA and CDR2 FQGNSA. Trimming removed 4 bases from V and 4 bases from J, with 10 bases in between. The CDR3 DNA is TGTGCCAGCAGCTCCCGGCCCCGAGAGACCCAGTACTTC. Encoded protein: CASSSRPRETQYF.

The CDR3 DNA is TGCGCCAGCAGCTGGACTAGCGGGCAAGAGACCCAGTACTTC. It codes for CASSWTSGQETQYF. This rearrangement joins TRBV5-1 to TRBJ2-5, with 11 bases aligning to TRBD2. Germline CDR1 SGHRS, CDR2 YFSETQ. V gave up 3 bases and J gave up 2 bases; unmatched junction bases: 0. The CDR3 loop spans 14 amino acids.

This chain joins TRBV6-1 and TRBJ2-7, with TRBD1 identical over 7 bases. After removal of 7 bases from V and 2 bases from J, the junction contained 5 bases not matched to a gene. Per germline, CDR1 MNHNS and CDR2 SASEGT. The CDR3 covers 13 residues. The CDR3 DNA sequence: TGTGCCAGCAAGCCGGGACAGACCTACGAGCAGTACTTC. Translating gives CASKPGQTYEQYF.

The genes are TRBV6-7 and TRBJ1-5; 8 bases align to TRBD1. TRBV6-7 is an ORF, with its function uncertain. The trim removed 5 bases at V and 0 bases at J, leaving 9 bases unmatched. The CDR3 consists of 17 residues. CDR3 sequence reads: CASSARQGTNSNQPQHF. The CDR3 DNA reads as TGTGCCAGCAGTGCCCGACAGGGGACAAATAGCAATCAGCCCCAGCATTTT.

The V gene is TRBV6-1, the J gene TRBJ2-5; the match to TRBD2 covers 11 bases. V lost 4 bases to trimming and J lost 5 bases; unmatched junction nucleotides: 6. Germline V gene sequence: CDR1 MNHNS, CDR2 SASEGT. CDR3 length equals 15 residues. The DNA for the CDR3 is TGTGCCAGCAGTGCTCAACTAGCGGGGGTGGAGACCCAGTACTTC. Translation gives CASSAQLAGVETQYF.

The chain carries TRBV11-2 and TRBJ1-1, with D perhaps matching TRBD1 (5 bases). In germline, CDR1 is SGHAT, CDR2 FQNNGV. With 5 bases removed from V and 5 bases from J, the gap between germline ends came to 18 bases. CDR3 length: 15 amino acids. CDR3 in amino acids: CASSRIDSPRTEAFF. The CDR3 DNA follows: TGTGCCAGCAGCCGAATTGACAGCCCGCGGACTGAAGCTTTCTTT.

Comment on this clone: This CDR3 is also generated by other DNA sequences in the sample. The rearrangement uses TRBV5-1 and TRBJ2-2; 8 bases map to TRBD1. The CDR3 runs 14 residues. V shed 4 bases, J shed 7 bases, and the junction held 6 bases outside the gene matches. Looked up from germline, CDR1 is SGHRS and CDR2 is YFSETQ. In DNA, the CDR3 is TGCGCCAGCAGCCGAGACAGGGGAAGCGGGGAGCTGTTTTTT. This translates into CASSRDRGSGELFF.

V and J are TRBV19 and TRBJ2-5, with TRBD1 as a possible D gene (5 bases). V gave up 1 base and J gave up 2 bases, with 11 bases separating them. CDR1 and CDR2 from the germline V gene are LNHDA and SQIVND (reference sequence). CDR3 length: 15 residues. The chain's CDR3 is CASSIGAGFQETQYF. Written as DNA, the CDR3 is TGTGCCAGTAGTATAGGGGCAGGGTTTCAAGAGACCCAGTACTTC.

The chain links TRBV5-4 to TRBJ2-7; weak D call: TRBD1 (6 bases). Per the germline V gene, CDR1 is SGHNT and CDR2 is YYREEE (reference sequence). The length of the CDR3 is 12 residues. Deletions cut 0 bases from V and 8 bases from J, with 9 bases between. This CDR3 is CASSLEQGQQYF. The CDR3, as DNA: TGTGCCAGCAGCTTGGAACAGGGACAGCAGTACTTC.

The J gene is TRBJ2-5, the V gene TRBV2; the match to TRBD1 covers 8 bases. CDR1 is SNHLY and CDR2 is FYNNEI in the germline V gene. This CDR3 region has 15 residues. Losses at the gene ends were 4 bases for V and 7 bases for J; bases not matched to a gene: 11. The CDR3 coding sequence is TGTGCCAGCAGTGGAGAGACAGGGGAAGTGGTGACCCAGTACTTC. Its translation is CASSGETGEVVTQYF.

The chain employs TRBV6-1 and TRBJ2-1; D tentatively fits TRBD1 or TRBD2 (5 bases each). The V gene lost 1 base and the J gene lost 3 bases, with 22 bases spanning the gap. Germline CDR1 and CDR2: MNHNS and SASEGT. The CDR3 length is 19 residues. In DNA, the CDR3 is TGTGCCAGCAGTGAAGAGGAAACGGGGCGGAGCTATATCTACAATGAGCAGTTCTTC. This codes for CASSEEETGRSYIYNEQFF.

The CDR3 protein is CASSEISRSSPLHF. As DNA, the CDR3 is TGTGCCAGCAGTGAGATAAGTAGGTCTTCACCCCTCCACTTT. V and J are TRBV25-1 and TRBJ1-6, with D hard to call. CDR1 is MGHDK and CDR2 is SYGVNS in the germline V gene. The CDR3 is 14 residues long. V lost 3 bases and J 9 bases, leaving 12 bases between the germline ends. The full variable domain, its missing parts supplied by reference TRBV25-1 and TRBJ1-6, is EADIYQTPRYLVIGTGKKITLECSQTMGHDKMYWYQQDPGMELHLIHYSYGVNSTEKGDLSSESTVSRIRTEHFPLTLESARPSHTSQYLCASSEISRSSPLHFGNGTRLTVT.

CDR3 sequence: CASKTDRSNQPQHF. The DNA for the CDR3 is TGTGCCAGTAAAACGGACAGAAGCAATCAGCCCCAGCATTTT. This chain uses TRBV19 with TRBJ1-5; TRBD1 is a possible D gene (6 bases). Per germline, CDR1 LNHDA and CDR2 SQIVND (reference sequence). The CDR3 is 14 amino acids. Trimming left V 7 bases short and J 1 base short, with 11 bases between.

The chain couples TRBV6-1 to TRBJ1-2; the D gene is possibly TRBD1 (5 bases). Germline loops: CDR1 MNHNS, CDR2 SASEGT. This CDR3 contains 17 residues. Deletions cut 4 bases from V and 4 bases from J, with 22 bases between. CDR3 sequence: CASSAGDLGSSGYGYTF. The DNA of the CDR3 is TGTGCCAGCAGTGCGGGGGATCTCGGATCCTCGGGCTATGGCTACACCTTC.

This chain links TRBV27 with TRBJ2-2, with 8 bases that match TRBD2. In germline, CDR1 is MNHEY, CDR2 SMNVEV (reference sequence). The V and J ends lost 0 bases and 0 bases, in that order; junction bases with no gene match: 9. The CDR3 runs 19 residues. Here the CDR3 DNA reads TGTGCCAGCAGTTTATCCCGGCGTCGAGCGGGGGCGAACACCGGGGAGCTGTTTTTT. Amino acids: CASSLSRRRAGANTGELFF.

The chain has TRBV5-1 and TRBJ1-1; TRBD1 is a possible D gene (5 bases). The CDR3 covers 13 residues. Germline lookup yields CDR1 SGHRS and CDR2 YFSETQ. V was shortened by 4 bases and J by 1 base, with 8 bases between the two germline ends. The CDR3 sequence: CASSQGWNTEAFF. As DNA, the CDR3 is TGCGCCAGCAGCCAGGGATGGAACACTGAAGCTTTCTTT.

The chain employs TRBV5-1 and TRBJ2-2; perhaps TRBD1 as D (5 bases). This CDR3 region has 14 residues. V lost 5 bases and J 6 bases, leaving 14 bases between the germline ends. Per the germline V gene, CDR1 is SGHRS and CDR2 is YFSETQ. CDR3 bases: TGCGCCAGCAGAGAGGTGGGGCAGGCCGGGGAGCTGTTTTTT. Its protein is CASREVGQAGELFF. Full variable domain (missing parts from reference TRBV5-1 and TRBJ2-2): KAGVTQTPRYLIKTRGQQVTLSCSPISGHRSVSWYQQTPGQGLQFLFEYFSETQRNKGNFPGRFSGRQFSNSRSEMNVSTLELGDSALYLCASREVGQAGELFFGEGSRLTVL.

The CDR3, as DNA: TGTGCCAGCATGTTATGGGGGCTAGCGGAGGACACCGGGGAGCTGTTTTTT. This translates into CASMLWGLAEDTGELFF. V is TRBV27 and J is TRBJ2-2; perhaps TRBD2 as D (7 bases). The CDR3 is 17 residues long. V was trimmed by 7 bases and J by 3 bases, leaving 21 bases between them. Germline values: CDR1 MNHEY, CDR2 SMNVEV (reference sequence).

The chain is built from TRBV6-5 and TRBJ1-2, with D unresolved. Trimming removed 1 base from V and 5 bases from J, with 2 bases in between. CDR1 is MNHEY, CDR2 SVGAGI, per germline. The CDR3 contains 11 residues. CDR3 residues: CASSYLYGYTF. DNA of the CDR3: TGTGCCAGCAGTTACTTATATGGCTACACCTTC.

V is TRBV9 and J is TRBJ1-1; D not certain. Germline V gene lookup returns CDR1 SGDLS and CDR2 YYNGEE. There are 14 residues in the CDR3. Trimming took 2 bases from V and 5 from J, leaving 13 bases between them. In DNA, the CDR3 is TGTGCCAGCAGCGTCGGGCCAGAAGGTACTGAAGCTTTCTTT. It specifies CASSVGPEGTEAFF.

This clone was observed at least ten times. The CDR3 region is CASSLSRGSGGYTF. In nucleotides, the CDR3 is TGTGCCAGCAGTTTGTCGAGGGGGAGCGGTGGCTACACCTTC. The chain is built from TRBV6-6 and TRBJ1-2; a possible D gene is TRBD1 (6 bases). CDR3 length: 14 residues. The germline gives CDR1 MNHNY, CDR2 SVGAGI (reference sequence). Trimming removed 4 bases at V and 7 bases at J, with 16 bases between.